This TCR beta chain was identified in a study of T cells in Graves' hyperthyroidism and ophthalmopathy. General study points: Ophthalmopathy, as predicted by the model, came a median about seven months after the prediction. Most expanded thyroid clonotypes above 0.001 also appeared in blood.

A word on this clonotype: What it binds is not known.

Patients were excluded because of uncontrolled infection, other autoimmune disease, pregnancy or lactation. Germline CDR1 reads ENHRY; CDR2 reads SYGVKD. With 0 bases clipped from V and 6 bases from J, the junction kept 8 bases outside the gene matches. This CDR3 region has 15 residues. Amplified regions were TCR beta CDR3 sequences from RNA transcripts. Primed by the HTBI set, a first-round RT-PCR was run on the TCR CDR3. In TCRdb, the multiplex PCR reads were re-called with MiXCR into one record per CDR3 protein. The sample comprises about 580,000 distinct CDR3 sequences, approximately 44% of which are singletons, and about 8% rests with the top ten.

The gene calls are TRBV10-3 and TRBJ2-7, with 7 bases that match TRBD2. The TCR was taken from a woman aged 18-29 years with Graves' hyperthyroidism. Sequenced input: peripheral blood or thyroid tissue (not recorded which). The CDR3 spells CAISESSLADTEQYF. CDR3 nucleotides: TGTGCCATCAGTGAGTCGAGTCTAGCGGACACCGAGCAGTACTTC.